These 16 T cell receptor beta chains share one sample of origin, sequenced in a study of identical twins. TCRdb re-derived calls from the 5' RACE reads in MiXCR, one entry per CDR3 protein. The repertoire has under 300,000 distinct CDR3 sequences, about 8.3% of them found once; the top ten carry 2.5% to 3.5%. These data also featured in a second study, about yellow fever vaccine responses in identical twins.

The sequenced material came from CD8+ T cells sorted from blood. All receptors derive from a young woman in good health.

This clonotype was counted between two and nine times. This chain uses TRBV6-1 with TRBJ1-1; no clear D. Germline assignment: CDR1 MNHNS and CDR2 SASEGT. This CDR3 region has 12 residues. V dropped 4 bases and J dropped 7 bases, with 10 bases sitting between them. Here the CDR3 reads CASSASGYEAFF. CDR3 in DNA: TGTGCCAGCAGTGCAAGCGGGTATGAAGCTTTCTTT.

A word on this clonotype: This may be a read error: a much more frequent sequence differs by one nucleotide. The V gene is TRBV5-6, the J gene TRBJ1-1, with D possibly matching TRBD1 (5 bases). The germline V and J ends were trimmed by 2 bases and 3 bases, with 5 bases remaining between them. This CDR3 spans 12 amino acids. From germline, CDR1 is SGHDT and CDR2 YYEEEE. CDR3 region: CASSFRDTEAFF. The CDR3 nucleotides read TGTGCCAGCAGCTTCAGGGACACTGAAGCTTTCTTT.

This clonotype was counted between two and nine times. The chain has TRBV5-6 and TRBJ1-4, with D possibly TRBD1 on 6 matching bases. CDR1 is SGHDT, CDR2 YYEEEE, per germline. The CDR3 totals 14 residues. V was cut by 3 bases and J by 6 bases, with 12 bases left in between. In DNA form, the CDR3 reads TGTGCCAGCAGCTGGGGACAAGCGGATGAAAAACTGTTTTTT. Translating it yields CASSWGQADEKLFF.

This clonotype has more than one count but fewer than ten. The J gene is TRBJ1-1, the V gene TRBV14; unclear D gene. CDR3 length: 13 residues. Germline V gene data show CDR1 as SGHDN and CDR2 as FVKESK. The V and J ends lost 4 bases and 4 bases respectively, with 10 bases between them. The CDR3 protein is CASSPISITEAFF. CDR3 sequence (DNA): TGTGCCAGCAGCCCCATTTCAATCACTGAAGCTTTCTTT.

This clonotype appeared a few times. The V gene is TRBV5-5, the J gene TRBJ1-2; D remains ambiguous. From germline, CDR1 is SGHKS and CDR2 YYEKEE (reference sequence). Trimming removed 4 bases at V and 0 bases at J, with 7 bases between. The CDR3 covers 13 residues. In nucleotides, the CDR3 is TGTGCCAGCAGCCGGACTGCTAACTATGGCTACACCTTC. This translates into CASSRTANYGYTF.

The chain joins TRBV6-2 or TRBV6-3 to TRBJ2-2; no firm D call. This CDR3 region has 17 residues. V lost 4 bases to trimming and J lost 2 bases, with 17 bases between them. From germline, CDR1 is MNHEY and CDR2 SVGEGT. CDR3 coding DNA: TGTGCCAGCAGTTCCACGCCCTTAGACACAAACACCGGGGAGCTGTTTTTT. Amino acids: CASSSTPLDTNTGELFF.

This clonotype was seen only a few times. V usage is TRBV7-6 and J usage is TRBJ2-2; 7 bases fit TRBD1. This CDR3 comprises 15 residues. From germline, CDR1 is SGHVS and CDR2 FNYEAQ. Trimming removed 7 bases from V and 6 bases from J; junction bases left unmatched: 11. In DNA, the CDR3 is TGTGCCAGCAAATCAGGGGGTCAGGACGCCGGGGAGCTGTTTTTT. Translated, it gives CASKSGGQDAGELFF. The full variable domain, in which reference TRBV7-6 and TRBJ2-2 provide the parts outside the CDR3, is GAGVSQSPRYKVTKRGQDVALRCDPISGHVSLYWYRQALGQGPEFLTYFNYEAQQDKSGLPNDRFSAERPEGSISTLTIQRTEQRDSAMYRCASKSGGQDAGELFFGEGSRLTVL.

This clonotype was seen at least ten times. V and J are TRBV29-1 and TRBJ2-1; no reliable D call. The V gene's germline CDR1 is SQVTM and CDR2 ANQGSEA. The germline V and J ends were trimmed by 6 bases and 6 bases, with 18 bases remaining between them. This CDR3 has 14 amino acids. CDR3 residues: CSVAVVPRANEQFF. The CDR3 DNA is TGCAGCGTGGCCGTAGTCCCGCGTGCCAATGAGCAGTTCTTC.

This clonotype was observed at least ten times. V gene TRBV6-2 or TRBV6-3 combines with J gene TRBJ2-1; 8 bases fit TRBD2. Germline loops: CDR1 MNHEY, CDR2 SVGEGT. The V gene end was trimmed by 6 bases and the J gene end by 7 bases; junction bases not matched to a gene: 8. The CDR3 runs 14 residues. DNA of the CDR3: TGTGCCAGCAGCACCGGACGGGAGGGTAATGAGCAGTTCTTC. Its translation: CASSTGREGNEQFF.

V is TRBV6-2 or TRBV6-3 and J is TRBJ2-2; D unresolved. V gave up 7 bases and J gave up 3 bases, with 6 bases separating them. The CDR3 is 12 amino acids. Germline V gene lookup returns CDR1 MNHEY and CDR2 SVGEGT. The CDR3 spells CASTLDTGELFF. The CDR3 nucleotides are TGTGCCAGCACCTTGGACACCGGGGAGCTGTTTTTT.

This clonotype was picked up a small number of times. The V gene is TRBV29-1, the J gene TRBJ2-1, with 11 bases aligning to TRBD2. Trimming at V came to 5 bases and at J to 4 bases, leaving 4 bases not matched to a gene. The CDR3 is 14 residues long. Germline-derived CDR1 and CDR2 are SQVTM and ANQGSEA. CDR3 loop: CSVFPSGRYNEQFF. The CDR3 DNA sequence: TGCAGCGTTTTCCCTAGCGGGAGGTACAATGAGCAGTTCTTC.

This clonotype was counted many times. This chain connects TRBV15 to TRBJ2-1; D is undetermined. The length of the CDR3 is 15 residues. With 0 bases removed from V and 5 bases from J, the gap between germline ends came to 11 bases. CDR1 LNHNV and CDR2 YYDKDF come from the germline V gene (reference sequence). The CDR3: CATSRELREDNEQFF. CDR3 coding DNA: TGTGCCACCAGCAGAGAGTTGCGTGAAGACAATGAGCAGTTCTTC.

This clonotype has at least ten counts. The CDR3 sequence is CSVDRAYNEQFF. The CDR3 nucleotides are TGCAGCGTTGACCGGGCCTACAATGAGCAGTTCTTC. The rearrangement uses TRBV29-1 and TRBJ2-1; D not certain. The germline V and J ends were trimmed by 3 bases and 2 bases, with 5 bases remaining between them. The CDR3 is 12 amino acids. CDR1 and CDR2 from the germline V gene are SQVTM and ANQGSEA.

This clonotype came up a few times. This may stem from a read error, because a much larger clone lies one nucleotide away. The rearrangement links TRBV6-1 to TRBJ2-3; 9 nucleotides agree with TRBD1. The CDR3 totals 16 residues. Germline V gives CDR1 MNHNS, CDR2 SASEGT. Written as DNA, the CDR3 is TGTGCCAGCAGTCAAACCCCGGGACAGGGTACAGAGACGCAGTATTTT. This gives the protein CASSQTPGQGTETQYF.

This clonotype was observed a handful of times. V is TRBV5-6 and J is TRBJ2-3; D might be TRBD1 (6 bases). The germline gives CDR1 SGHDT, CDR2 YYEEEE. V gave up 6 bases and J gave up 2 bases, with 10 bases separating them. CDR3 size: 13 residues. The CDR3 DNA is TGTGCCAGCAACGAGGGGGACACAGATACGCAGTATTTT. This translates into CASNEGDTDTQYF. Full variable domain (remainder filled in from reference TRBV5-6 and TRBJ2-3): DAGVTQSPTHLIKTRGQQVTLRCSPKSGHDTVSWYQQALGQGPQFIFQYYEEEERQRGNFPDRFSGHQFPNYSSELNVNALLLGDSALYLCASNEGDTDTQYFGPGTRLTVL.

This clonotype turned up a few times. CDR3 region: CASSALLDNSPLHF. Here the CDR3 DNA reads TGTGCCAGCAGTGCTCTATTAGATAATTCACCCCTCCACTTT. The chain joins TRBV6-1 to TRBJ1-6; D remains ambiguous. V was trimmed by 4 bases and J by 5 bases, leaving 9 bases between them. CDR3 length: 14 residues. The V gene's germline CDR1 is MNHNS and CDR2 SASEGT.